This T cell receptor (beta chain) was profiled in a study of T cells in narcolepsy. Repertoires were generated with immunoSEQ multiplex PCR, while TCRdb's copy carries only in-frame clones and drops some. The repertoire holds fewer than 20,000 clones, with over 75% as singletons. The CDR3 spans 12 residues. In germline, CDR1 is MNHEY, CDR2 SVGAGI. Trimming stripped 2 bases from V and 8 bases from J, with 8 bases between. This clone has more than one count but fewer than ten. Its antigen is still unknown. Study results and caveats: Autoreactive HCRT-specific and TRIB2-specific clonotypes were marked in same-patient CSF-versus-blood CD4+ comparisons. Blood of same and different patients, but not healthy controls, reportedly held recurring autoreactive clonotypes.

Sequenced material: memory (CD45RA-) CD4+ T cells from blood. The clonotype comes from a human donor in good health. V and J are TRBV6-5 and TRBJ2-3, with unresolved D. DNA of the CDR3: TGTGCCAGCAGTTACCCCACCGGTACGCAGTATTTT. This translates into CASSYPTGTQYF.